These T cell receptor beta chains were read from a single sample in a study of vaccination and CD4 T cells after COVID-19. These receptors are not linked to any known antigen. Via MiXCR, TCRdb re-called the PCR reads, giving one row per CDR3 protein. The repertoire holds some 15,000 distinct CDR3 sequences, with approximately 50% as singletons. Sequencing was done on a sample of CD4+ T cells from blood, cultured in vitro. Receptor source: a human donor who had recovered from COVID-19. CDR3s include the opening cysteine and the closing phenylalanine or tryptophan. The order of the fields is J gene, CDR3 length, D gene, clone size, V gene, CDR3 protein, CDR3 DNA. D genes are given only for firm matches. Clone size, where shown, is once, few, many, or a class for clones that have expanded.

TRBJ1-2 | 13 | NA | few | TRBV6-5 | CASSYDSQDGYTF | TGTGCCAGCAGTTACGACAGTCAAGATGGCTACACCTTC
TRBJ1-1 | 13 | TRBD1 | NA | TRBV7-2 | CASSLQGALEAFF | TGTGCCAGCAGCCTTCAGGGGGCCTTGGAAGCTTTCTTT
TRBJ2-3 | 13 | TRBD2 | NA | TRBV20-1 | CSAPGTSIDTQYF | TGCAGTGCGCCCGGGACTAGCATAGATACGCAGTATTTT
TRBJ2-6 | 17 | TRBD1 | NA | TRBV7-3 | CASSLTSTGFGANVLTF | TGTGCCAGCAGCTTAACGTCGACAGGGTTCGGGGCCAACGTCCTGACTTTC
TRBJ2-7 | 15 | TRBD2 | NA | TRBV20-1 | CSATLPLAGAYEQYF | TGCAGTGCTACCCTCCCCCTAGCGGGGGCCTACGAGCAGTACTTC
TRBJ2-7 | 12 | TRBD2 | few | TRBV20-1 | CSAISGRAEQYF | TGCAGTGCTATCAGCGGGAGGGCCGAGCAGTACTTC
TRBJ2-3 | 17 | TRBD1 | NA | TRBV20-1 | CSASVDTTGASTDTQYF | TGCAGTGCTAGCGTCGATACCACAGGGGCCAGCACAGATACGCAGTATTTT
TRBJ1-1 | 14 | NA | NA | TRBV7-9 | CASSFFREDTEAFF | TGTGCCAGCAGCTTTTTTCGGGAAGACACTGAAGCTTTCTTT
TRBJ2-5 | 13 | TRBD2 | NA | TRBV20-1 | CSARLAYQETQYF | TGCAGTGCTCGACTAGCGTACCAAGAGACCCAGTACTTC
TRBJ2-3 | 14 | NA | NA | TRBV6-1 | CASSSGYSTDTQYF | TGTGCCAGCAGTAGCGGGTACAGCACAGATACGCAGTATTTT
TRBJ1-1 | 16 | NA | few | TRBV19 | CASIQAADFPNTEAFF | TGTGCCAGTATCCAAGCCGCGGACTTTCCGAACACTGAAGCTTTCTTT
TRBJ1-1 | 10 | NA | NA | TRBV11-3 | CASGNTEAFF | TGTGCCAGCGGGAACACTGAAGCTTTCTTT
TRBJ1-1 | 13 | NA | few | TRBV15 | CATSRVRNTEAFF | TGTGCCACCAGCAGAGTTAGAAACACTGAAGCTTTCTTT
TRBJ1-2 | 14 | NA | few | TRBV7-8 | CASSFREGGYGYTF | TGTGCCAGCAGCTTTAGGGAGGGCGGGTATGGCTACACCTTC
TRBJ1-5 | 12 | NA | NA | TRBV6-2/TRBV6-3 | CALEDRNQPQHF | TGTGCGCTAGAGGACAGAAATCAGCCCCAGCATTTT
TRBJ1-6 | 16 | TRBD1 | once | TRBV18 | CASSPRTGQGGSPLHF | TGTGCCAGCTCACCAAGAACCGGACAGGGAGGTTCACCCCTCCACTTT
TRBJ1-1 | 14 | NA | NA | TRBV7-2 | CASSFGPTNTEAFF | TGTGCCAGCAGCTTCGGACCCACGAACACTGAAGCTTTCTTT
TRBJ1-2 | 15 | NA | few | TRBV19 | CASSSGSLGDYGYTF | TGTGCCAGTAGTTCAGGCTCACTAGGCGACTATGGCTACACCTTC
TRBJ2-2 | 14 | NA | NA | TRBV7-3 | CASSLTGRTGELFF | TGTGCCAGCAGCTTGACAGGTCGGACCGGGGAGCTGTTTTTT
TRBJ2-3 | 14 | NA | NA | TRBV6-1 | CASSTTRVADTQYF | TGTGCCAGCAGCACAACCAGGGTGGCAGATACGCAGTATTTT
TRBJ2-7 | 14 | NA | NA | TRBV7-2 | CASSLSPSPYEQYF | TGTGCCAGCAGCTTGAGTCCGAGTCCCTACGAGCAGTACTTC
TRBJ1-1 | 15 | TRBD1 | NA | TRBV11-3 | CASSRDRVMGAEAFF | TGTGCCAGCAGCCGAGACAGGGTGATGGGAGCTGAAGCTTTCTTT
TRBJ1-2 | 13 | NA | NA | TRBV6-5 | CASSYRGSGGYTF | TGTGCCAGCAGTTACCGGGGAAGTGGGGGCTACACCTTC
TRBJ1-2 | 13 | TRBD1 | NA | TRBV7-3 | CASSSGQGGGYTF | TGTGCCAGCAGCTCGGGACAGGGTGGAGGCTACACCTTC
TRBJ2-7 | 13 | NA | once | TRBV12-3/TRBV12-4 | CASSLSGLYEQYF | TGTGCCAGCAGTTTAAGCGGCCTTTACGAGCAGTACTTC
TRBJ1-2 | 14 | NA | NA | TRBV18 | CASSRETGSYGYTF | TGTGCCAGCTCACGGGAGACAGGTTCCTATGGCTACACCTTC
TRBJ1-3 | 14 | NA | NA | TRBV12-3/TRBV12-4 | CASSPTGSGNTIYF | TGTGCCAGCAGTCCGACTGGCTCTGGAAACACCATATATTTT